This is a list of T cell receptor beta chains from one sample in a study of blood T cells in healthy people across ages. From the 5' RACE reads, TCRdb called clonotypes with MiXCR, one entry per CDR3 protein. In the table there are some 1.6 million distinct CDR3 sequences, about 32% of which are singletons. Material for sequencing was blood. These receptors originate from a woman in her 30s in good health. The CDR3 runs from the conserved cysteine through the conserved F or W. Fields, in order: V gene, clone size, J gene, D gene, CDR3 DNA, CDR3 protein. The D gene is left open where the match is weak. The size entry is marked missing in some rows and otherwise reads once, few, many or a size class.

TRBV12-3/TRBV12-4,NA,TRBJ2-7,NA,TGTGCCAGCCAGGCGCGGAGCTCCTACAATGAGCAGTACTTC,CASQARSSYNEQYF
TRBV10-2,few,TRBJ2-1,TRBD2,TGCGCCAGCAGGACCGGGACTATCGTAGGGAATGAGCAGTTCTTC,CASRTGTIVGNEQFF
TRBV10-3,many,TRBJ2-3,NA,TGTGCCATCAGTGATAGTGGGAGGCCAGATACGCAGTATTTT,CAISDSGRPDTQYF
TRBV7-6,NA,TRBJ2-6,NA,TGTGCCAGCAGCTTACGACAGGGACTCCCTGGGGCCAACGTCCTGACTTTC,CASSLRQGLPGANVLTF
TRBV20-1,few,TRBJ1-2,NA,TGCAGTGCTAGGACAGGTCCCGGCTACACCTTC,CSARTGPGYTF
TRBV3-1,few,TRBJ1-1,NA,TGTGCCAGCAGCCTACAGCCGGGGACTGAAGCTTTCTTT,CASSLQPGTEAFF
TRBV5-4,NA,TRBJ1-4,NA,TGTGCCAGCAGCGCTAAACAAGGTTCGGGGGGTGAAAAACTGTTTTTT,CASSAKQGSGGEKLFF
TRBV20-1,NA,TRBJ2-5,NA,TGCAGTGCTAGAGCCCCGTTGGGGCTAGCCCGAACCCAAGAGACCCAGTACTTC,CSARAPLGLARTQETQYF
TRBV10-3,NA,TRBJ2-3,NA,TGTGCCATCAGTGAGCTGAGGGGCGCCACAGATACGCAGTATTTT,CAISELRGATDTQYF
TRBV2,NA,TRBJ1-2,TRBD1,TGTGCCAGCAGATGGACAGGGATTAACTATGGCTACACCTTC,CASRWTGINYGYTF
TRBV6-5,NA,TRBJ1-1,NA,TGTGCCAGCAGTTGGAACGGGGCAGGGAACACTGAAGCTTTCTTT,CASSWNGAGNTEAFF
TRBV4-2,many,TRBJ2-3,NA,TGTGCCAGCAGCCAAGATGTCCGAACAGATACGCAGTATTTT,CASSQDVRTDTQYF
TRBV2,NA,TRBJ1-2,NA,TGTGCCAGAAGACAGAGTTCTTTTTATGACTATGGCTACACCTTC,CARRQSSFYDYGYTF
TRBV3-1,NA,TRBJ1-1,TRBD1,TGTGCCAGCAGCCTAATATGGAGAACAGGGGCAGGAGCTGAAGCTTTCTTT,CASSLIWRTGAGAEAFF
TRBV12-3/TRBV12-4,many,TRBJ2-5,NA,TGTGCCAGCAGTAACATACAGGGCCCTGGGGAGACCCAGTACTTC,CASSNIQGPGETQYF
TRBV7-9,NA,TRBJ1-5,TRBD1,TGTGCCAGCAGCTTAGGAGACAGGGGGGAAGGAAGCAATCAGCCCCAGCATTTT,CASSLGDRGEGSNQPQHF
TRBV20-1,NA,TRBJ2-7,TRBD1,TGCAGTGCTGGCCCCGGGACAGGCGCCTACGAGCAGTACTTC,CSAGPGTGAYEQYF
TRBV20-1,few,TRBJ1-6,NA,TGCAGTGCTAGATACGGGGGGAGTAATTCACCCCTCCACTTT,CSARYGGSNSPLHF
TRBV20-1,NA,TRBJ2-7,NA,TGCAGTGCCCCCGCCCGGGACAAAGCCTACGAGCAGTACTTC,CSAPARDKAYEQYF
TRBV9,NA,TRBJ1-1,TRBD1,TGTGCCAGCCAACCGGCAGGGGGGACTGAAGCTTTCTTT,CASQPAGGTEAFF
TRBV5-5,many,TRBJ2-6,NA,TGTGCCAGCAGCCCAGCGCGCTCTGGGGCCAACGTCCTGACTTTC,CASSPARSGANVLTF
TRBV20-1,NA,TRBJ2-7,TRBD2,TGCAGTGCCACGGGACTAGCGGATACCTACGAGCAGTACTTC,CSATGLADTYEQYF
TRBV18,few,TRBJ2-1,TRBD2,TGTGCCAGCTCACCCCGAGGAGCGGGAGGCCTCAGCTCCTACAATGAGCAGTTCTTC,CASSPRGAGGLSSYNEQFF
TRBV2,few,TRBJ2-1,TRBD2,TGTGCCAGCAGTGAACTGCTAGCGGGAGCCAATGAGCAGTTCTTC,CASSELLAGANEQFF
TRBV15,NA,TRBJ2-1,TRBD2,TGTGCCACCAGCAGGGCTTATGTGACTAGCGGGGCTGAGCAGTTCTTC,CATSRAYVTSGAEQFF
TRBV9,NA,TRBJ2-5,NA,TGTGCCAGCAGCGTCTCCGGGACAACACAAGAGACCCAGTACTTC,CASSVSGTTQETQYF
TRBV4-1,few,TRBJ2-7,TRBD2,TGCGCCAGCAGCCAAGATGTAGCGGGACTATCCTACGAGCAGTACTTC,CASSQDVAGLSYEQYF
TRBV7-8,NA,TRBJ2-3,TRBD2,TGTGCCAGCAGCCGGGGACTAGCGGGGGGGCTTGATACGCAGTATTTT,CASSRGLAGGLDTQYF
TRBV7-3,NA,TRBJ1-2,TRBD1,TGTGCCAGCAGCTCCGTGGGACAGCGTGTAAACTATGGCTACACCTTC,CASSSVGQRVNYGYTF
TRBV20-1,NA,TRBJ1-5,NA,TGCAGTGCTAGAGCCCCGGGCCAGGGAGGAGAAAGCAATCAGCCCCAGCATTTT,CSARAPGQGGESNQPQHF
TRBV5-1,few,TRBJ2-3,NA,TGCGCCAGCAGCTTGGACAGCGCGGGCCGCACAGATACGCAGTATTTT,CASSLDSAGRTDTQYF
TRBV20-1,NA,TRBJ2-1,NA,TGCAGTGCTAGAGATACTAGTGGGGGACCAAATGAGCAGTTCTTC,CSARDTSGGPNEQFF
TRBV7-9,NA,TRBJ2-7,NA,TGTGCCAGCAGCTTAATGGACAGAAACGAGCAGTACTTC,CASSLMDRNEQYF
TRBV10-2,NA,TRBJ2-1,NA,TGCGCCAGCGAATTGAGGTGGGGAAGGGGGACGAATGAGCAGTTCTTC,CASELRWGRGTNEQFF
TRBV7-9,few,TRBJ2-5,TRBD2,TGTGCCAGCCTCGGGACTAATGAGTACCAAGAGACCCAGTACTTC,CASLGTNEYQETQYF
TRBV7-3,NA,TRBJ1-2,NA,TGTGCCAGCAGCTTACAGCAGGGTGCGGGCTACACCTTC,CASSLQQGAGYTF
TRBV11-2,NA,TRBJ2-3,NA,TGTGCCAGCAGCCCCAGGACGGGCTCTAGCACAGATACGCAGTATTTT,CASSPRTGSSTDTQYF
TRBV6-6,NA,TRBJ2-4,NA,TGTGCCAGCACCTGGGGGACACCGGGAGACATTCAGTACTTC,CASTWGTPGDIQYF
TRBV28,NA,TRBJ2-3,NA,TGTGCCAGCAGACACGACAGGACCTACACAGATACGCAGTATTTT,CASRHDRTYTDTQYF
TRBV12-3/TRBV12-4,few,TRBJ2-3,NA,TGTGCCAGCACCTTACCTAGGGGTTCGGGAGATACGCAGTATTTT,CASTLPRGSGDTQYF
TRBV6-1,few,TRBJ2-1,NA,TGTGCCAGCAGTGTGGCGGCGTATAACTCCTACAATGAGCAGTTCTTC,CASSVAAYNSYNEQFF
TRBV7-2,NA,TRBJ2-3,TRBD2,TGTGCCAGCAGCTTAGACCCTCTCGGTCTAGCGGGAGCCGATACGCAGTATTTT,CASSLDPLGLAGADTQYF
TRBV27,few,TRBJ2-1,TRBD2,TGTGCCAGCAGTATCGGGACTAGCGGGGGGAAGCAGTTCTTC,CASSIGTSGGKQFF
TRBV7-2,NA,TRBJ2-1,NA,TGTGCCAGCAGCTTAGCTCTGCCAGGTCAAGGGGATGAGCAGTTCTTC,CASSLALPGQGDEQFF
TRBV28,NA,TRBJ2-7,NA,TGTGCCAGCAGCCAACCCAGGAGCTCCTACGAGCAGTACTTC,CASSQPRSSYEQYF
TRBV20-1,few,TRBJ1-1,TRBD1,TGCAGTGCTATTAAGGGACAGTGGGACACTGAAGCTTTCTTT,CSAIKGQWDTEAFF
TRBV2,many,TRBJ2-3,TRBD1,TGTGCCAGCTCCTATACAGGGGCAGATACGCAGTATTTT,CASSYTGADTQYF
TRBV30,NA,TRBJ1-1,NA,TGTGCCTGGGGGACACCGAACACTGAAGCTTTCTTT,CAWGTPNTEAFF
TRBV5-5,few,TRBJ2-6,TRBD1,TGTGCCAGCAGCGCCGGGACAGGGGGCGAGGGTTCGGCCAACGTCCTGACTTTC,CASSAGTGGEGSANVLTF
TRBV7-9,NA,TRBJ1-2,NA,TGTGCCAGCACGTGGGGGCCCGGAGGGACGGAGGGCTACACCTTC,CASTWGPGGTEGYTF
TRBV27,NA,TRBJ1-6,NA,TGTGCCAGCAGTTTTAGGGGGGCGGGGTCCTCACCCCTCCACTTT,CASSFRGAGSSPLHF
TRBV12-3/TRBV12-4,NA,TRBJ2-5,NA,TGTGCCAGCAGTTTAAGGCAGAGCCTCCAAGAGACCCAGTACTTC,CASSLRQSLQETQYF
TRBV6-1,NA,TRBJ1-5,NA,TGTGCCAGCAGTGCCGGGTCTTCACCAGGCAATCAGCCCCAGCATTTT,CASSAGSSPGNQPQHF
TRBV12-3/TRBV12-4,NA,TRBJ2-1,TRBD1,TGTGCCAGCAGCCCGGGACAGGGAAAGACCTACAATGAGCAGTTCTTC,CASSPGQGKTYNEQFF
TRBV28,NA,TRBJ2-4,NA,TGTGCCAGCAGTTTATGGTGGGGCCTAGCCAAAAACATTCAGTACTTC,CASSLWWGLAKNIQYF
TRBV20-1,NA,TRBJ2-6,NA,TGCAGTGCTCGTCGGGGGACTGGGGCCAACGTCCTGACTTTC,CSARRGTGANVLTF